This T cell receptor (beta chain) comes out of a study of human T cells and chemical hapten exposure. Study outcomes and limitations: TCRs above 1 in 1000 frequency stayed constant with DPC sensitization.

V was clipped by 4 bases and J by 0 bases; unmatched bases: 4. This CDR3 is built from 16 residues. CDR1 SEHNR and CDR2 FQNEAQ come from the germline V gene (reference sequence). Indicated time point: healthy volunteer bleed at 6 weeks. It was from unfractionated whole blood that total RNA was extracted. This clonotype was picked up a small number of times. Its antigen remains unknown. The library tagged individual cDNA molecules with unique molecular identifiers. TCRdb fed the RACE reads into MiXCR, producing one record per CDR3 protein. The sample records some 78,000 distinct CDR3 sequences, approximately 8.6% being singletons.

This TCR came from a male donor in good health. Some clones in this sample may be carry-over from other donors' samples. The sequencing sample was made of whole blood. The chain couples TRBV7-9 to TRBJ2-1, with 9 bases lining up with TRBD2. CDR3 amino acids: CASSSLSGSSYNEQFF. In nucleotides, the CDR3 is TGTGCCAGCAGCTCCCTTAGCGGGAGCTCCTACAATGAGCAGTTCTTC. Combining the CDR3 with reference TRBV7-9 and TRBJ2-1 gives the whole variable domain DTGVSQNPRHKITKRGQNVTFRCDPISEHNRLYWYRQTLGQGPEFLTYFQNEAQLEKSRLLSDRFSAERPKGSFSTLEIQRTEQGDSAMYLCASSSLSGSSYNEQFFGPGTRLTVL.